This entry lists 23 T cell receptor beta chains sequenced from one sample in a study of T cells after posttransplantation cyclophosphamide. Measured with immunoSEQ multiplex PCR; TCRdb has only the in-frame clones, and not every one. The table records some 21,000 clones, 70% to 90% of them present only once. Methotrexate plus calcineurin inhibitor accompanied controls' myeloablative marrow transplants; sampling was 1 year later. The source was PBMCs, collected 350 to 400 days after allogeneic stem cell transplant with calcineurin inhibitor and methotrexate. The source is a female patient aged 30 to 40 who received an allogeneic stem cell transplant from an unrelated donor, was CMV-positive, and had acute and chronic GVHD. Some T cells may be provided by the graft donor.

This chain joins TRBV4-1 and TRBJ1-2, with a tentative D call TRBD1 (6 bases). This CDR3 comprises 15 residues. CDR1 is MGHRA, CDR2 YSYEKL, per germline. V was trimmed by 1 base and J by 6 bases, leaving 15 bases between them. In nucleotides, the CDR3 is TGCGCCAGCAGCCAAGTTCGGGGGGCGCCTGATGGCTACACCTTC. Protein product: CASSQVRGAPDGYTF.

This clone was recorded only once. The chain joins TRBV18 to TRBJ2-1; 9 bases are a match to TRBD2. The germline gives CDR1 KGHSH, CDR2 LQKENI. The CDR3 sequence is 12 residues long. V trimming: 6 bases; J trimming: 15 bases; junction bases outside the gene matches: 9. The chain's CDR3 is CASSPQAGGVFF. DNA of the CDR3: TGTGCCAGCTCGCCCCAAGCGGGAGGAGTGTTCTTC.

The chain uses TRBV18 and TRBJ1-4, with D unresolved. Germline CDR1 KGHSH, CDR2 LQKENI. V was cut by 0 bases and J by 8 bases, with 13 bases left in between. The length of the CDR3 is 15 residues. CDR3 loop: CASSPPGSAGEKLFF. The CDR3 DNA sequence: TGTGCCAGCTCACCACCTGGGAGCGCCGGAGAAAAACTGTTTTTT. Full variable domain (outside the CDR3, taken from reference TRBV18 and TRBJ1-4): NAGVMQNPRHLVRRRGQEARLRCSPMKGHSHVYWYRQLPEEGLKFMVYLQKENIIDESGMPKERFSAEFPKEGPSILRIQQVVRGDSAAYFCASSPPGSAGEKLFFGSGTQLSVL.

J is TRBJ1-5 and V is TRBV18; D call uncertain. Trimming shortened V by 1 base and J by 3 bases, and 13 bases separated the two germline ends. This CDR3 region has 16 residues. Germline CDR1 reads KGHSH; CDR2 reads LQKENI. In DNA, the CDR3 is TGTGCCAGCTCACCACGTCCAGTTGTCCCCAATCAGCCCCAGCATTTT. Its protein product is CASSPRPVVPNQPQHF.

This chain links TRBV6-1 with TRBJ1-5, with a weak D call TRBD1 (6 bases). Germline V gene data show CDR1 as MNHNS and CDR2 as SASEGT. With 5 bases removed from V and 2 bases from J, the gap between germline ends came to 13 bases. The CDR3 extends over 15 amino acids. Written as DNA, the CDR3 is TGTGCCAGCAGTTCGGTGGGACATCGCAATCAGCCCCAGCATTTT. It codes for CASSSVGHRNQPQHF.

This chain connects TRBV27 to TRBJ1-1; 9 bases are shared with TRBD1. The trim removed 5 bases at V and 4 bases at J, leaving 11 bases unmatched. The CDR3 extends over 16 amino acids. CDR1 is MNHEY and CDR2 is SMNVEV in the germline V gene (reference sequence). CDR3 DNA: TGTGCCAGCAGTCACCACAGGGGGCTACTATCCACTGAAGCTTTCTTT. Encoded protein: CASSHHRGLLSTEAFF.

This clone was picked up a small number of times. The chain employs TRBV5-8 and TRBJ2-7; TRBD2 matches at 10 bases. Germline trimming cut 2 bases from V and 6 bases from J; bases unmatched to any gene: 5. The germline CDR1 and CDR2 sequences are SGHTS and YDEGEE. This CDR3 has 14 residues. The CDR3 loop reads CASSFGLAVSEQYF. The CDR3 DNA follows: TGTGCCAGCAGCTTCGGACTAGCGGTTTCCGAGCAGTACTTC.

The table lists this clone with a few counts. The chain couples TRBV19 to TRBJ1-4, with 8 bases identical to TRBD1. Trimming removed 4 bases from V and 5 bases from J; junction bases left unmatched: 9. CDR1 is LNHDA and CDR2 is SQIVND in the germline V gene (reference sequence). The length of the CDR3 is 16 residues. CDR3 nucleotide sequence: TGTGCCAGTAGTAAGGGCGGGACAGGATTGAATGAAAAACTGTTTTTT. Protein product: CASSKGGTGLNEKLFF.

The genes are TRBV5-6 and TRBJ2-7, with D unresolved. Germline CDR1 SGHDT, CDR2 YYEEEE. V gave up 2 bases and J gave up 5 bases, with 8 bases separating them. This CDR3 is built from 12 residues. In DNA form, the CDR3 reads TGTGCCAGCAGCTTCGGTGTTCACGAGCAGTACTTC. Amino acid sequence: CASSFGVHEQYF.

This chain connects TRBV7-3 to TRBJ2-5; TRBD2 agrees at 8 bases. The end of the DNA fits TRBJ2-7 better, so the J call may be wrong. Germline assignment: CDR1 SGHTA and CDR2 FQGTGA. This CDR3 is built from 14 residues. CDR3 region: CASSLSGDFYEQYF. CDR3 coding DNA: TGTGCCAGCAGCCTTAGCGGGGACTTCTACGAGCAGTACTTC.

This clone was seen only a few times. The V call is TRBV14, the J call TRBJ1-2; TRBD1 matches at 9 bases. The V segment lost 4 bases and the J segment 8 bases; nucleotides outside the gene matches: 11. The length of the CDR3 is 15 residues. Germline V gene data show CDR1 as SGHDN and CDR2 as FVKESK. CDR3 protein: CASSRPGQGWEGYTF. The CDR3 DNA reads as TGTGCCAGCAGCCGTCCGGGACAGGGTTGGGAGGGCTACACCTTC.

J is TRBJ2-4 and V is TRBV20-1; weak D call: TRBD2 (6 bases). Germline CDR1 is DFQATT and CDR2 is SNEGSKA (reference sequence). The CDR3 contains 11 residues. Between the trimmed V and J ends, which lost 6 bases and 9 bases, there was a span of 12 bases. The CDR3 region has the DNA TGCAGTGCGGGGACTGGCAGCATTCAGTACTTC. This gives the protein CSAGTGSIQYF.

The chain recombines TRBV30 with TRBJ2-7; D is possibly TRBD1 (6 bases). Germline V gene data show CDR1 as GTSNPN and CDR2 as SVGIG (reference sequence). This CDR3 is built from 12 residues. With 1 base removed from V and 2 bases from J, the gap between germline ends came to 6 bases. CDR3 sequence: CAWSGGPYEQYF. The CDR3 bases are TGTGCCTGGAGTGGGGGGCCCTACGAGCAGTACTTC.

The chain is built from TRBV13 and TRBJ2-3; D is perhaps TRBD2 (5 bases). Germline V gene lookup returns CDR1 PRHDT and CDR2 FYEKMQ (reference sequence). The V end was cut by 5 bases, the J end by 1 base, with 16 bases between. There are 16 residues in the CDR3. CDR3 DNA sequence: TGTGCCAGCAGCCCTTACCTGGACTTGGGCACAGATACGCAGTATTTT. It codes for CASSPYLDLGTDTQYF.

This chain joins TRBV6-1 and TRBJ1-3; D is uncertain. The CDR3 extends over 13 amino acids. From germline, CDR1 is MNHNS and CDR2 SASEGT. Trimming cost V 5 bases and J 4 bases, with 9 bases left between them. CDR3 residues: CASSPPGGNTIYF. The CDR3 DNA reads as TGTGCCAGCAGTCCTCCGGGAGGAAACACCATATATTTT.

This clone was counted a single time. The rearrangement joins TRBV2 to TRBJ1-1, with a tentative D call TRBD1 (5 bases). The germline CDR1 and CDR2 sequences are SNHLY and FYNNEI. The V gene lost 7 bases and the J gene lost 5 bases, with 8 bases spanning the gap. This CDR3 has 11 residues. The CDR3 sequence is CASTGGTEAFF. The CDR3 nucleotides are TGTGCCAGCACGGGGGGGACTGAAGCTTTCTTT.

The rearrangement joins TRBV6-1 to TRBJ1-4; D unclear. The V gene lost 4 bases and the J gene lost 7 bases, with 4 bases spanning the gap. Germline CDR1 MNHNS, CDR2 SASEGT. CDR3 size: 11 residues. CDR3 nucleotide sequence: TGTGCCAGCAGTGGGGCTGAAAAACTGTTTTTT. Amino acids: CASSGAEKLFF.

The chain employs TRBV7-2 and TRBJ2-3; weak D call: TRBD1 (6 bases). V was trimmed by 8 bases and J by 6 bases, leaving 24 bases between them. CDR3 length: 16 residues. Per the germline V gene, CDR1 is SGHTA and CDR2 is FQGNSA. Written as DNA, the CDR3 is TGTGCCAGCGATGAGGCATACAGGGCGGATTCCGATACGCAGTATTTT. Translation gives CASDEAYRADSDTQYF. The complete variable domain, with remaining parts taken from reference TRBV7-2 and TRBJ2-3, reads GAGVSQSPSNKVTEKGKDVELRCDPISGHTALYWYRQSLGQGLEFLIYFQGNSAPDKSGLPSDRFSAERTGGSVSTLTIQRTQQEDSAVYLCASDEAYRADSDTQYFGPGTRLTVL.

Only one count was recorded for this clone. The V gene is TRBV5-1, the J gene TRBJ2-3; TRBD2 matches 7 bases. CDR3 length: 15 residues. Unmatched junction bases numbered 13, after V lost 7 bases and J lost 5 bases. The germline V gene encodes CDR1 SGHRS and CDR2 YFSETQ. The DNA of the CDR3 is TGCGCCAGCTCCCCGGAGGGAGGGCCCTTAGATACGCAGTATTTT. This gives the protein CASSPEGGPLDTQYF.

V and J are TRBV4-1 and TRBJ2-1; TRBD2 matches at 10 bases. V lost 2 bases to trimming and J lost 8 bases; unmatched junction nucleotides: 9. The CDR3 has 16 residues. Germline values: CDR1 MGHRA, CDR2 YSYEKL. CDR3 coding DNA: TGCGCCAGCAGCCAACCCTCTAGCGGGAGAGCTTATGAGCAGTTCTTC. Translation gives CASSQPSSGRAYEQFF.

Only one count was recorded for this clone. V usage is TRBV9 and J usage is TRBJ2-1, with 7 bases aligning to TRBD2. Looked up from germline, CDR1 is SGDLS and CDR2 is YYNGEE. V was pared by 3 bases and J by 2 bases, with 20 bases of the junction left unmatched. The length of the CDR3 is 20 residues. The CDR3 spells CASSASPNGGGIKAYNEQFF. The CDR3 DNA reads TGTGCCAGCAGCGCCTCCCCTAATGGGGGGGGGATAAAGGCCTACAATGAGCAGTTCTTC.

The chain carries TRBV29-1 and TRBJ2-7, with 11 bases that match TRBD1. CDR3 length equals 14 residues. Germline trimming cut 4 bases from V and 3 bases from J; bases unmatched to any gene: 5. Germline CDR1 reads SQVTM; CDR2 reads ANQGSEA. This chain's CDR3 is CSVARTGGVYEQYF. Written as DNA, the CDR3 is TGCAGCGTTGCGAGGACAGGGGGCGTCTACGAGCAGTACTTC.

The gene calls are TRBV5-1 and TRBJ2-2; 9 bases fit TRBD2. The CDR3 has 16 residues. The trim removed 4 bases at V and 6 bases at J, leaving 10 bases unmatched. Germline CDR1 reads SGHRS; CDR2 reads YFSETQ. CDR3 nucleotides: TGCGCCAGCAGCCCGACCTCGGCGGGGGGGCCCGGGGAGCTGTTTTTT. Residues: CASSPTSAGGPGELFF.